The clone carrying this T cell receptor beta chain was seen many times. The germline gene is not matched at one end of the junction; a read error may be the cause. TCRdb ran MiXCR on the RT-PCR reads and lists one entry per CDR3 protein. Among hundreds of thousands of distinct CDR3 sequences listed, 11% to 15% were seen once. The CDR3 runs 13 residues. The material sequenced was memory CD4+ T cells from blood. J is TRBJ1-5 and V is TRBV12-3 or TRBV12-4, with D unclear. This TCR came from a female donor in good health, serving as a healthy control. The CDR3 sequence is CASSSNTGSTADF. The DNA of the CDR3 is TGTGCCAGCAGTTCCAATACCGGGTCCACGGCGGATTTT.